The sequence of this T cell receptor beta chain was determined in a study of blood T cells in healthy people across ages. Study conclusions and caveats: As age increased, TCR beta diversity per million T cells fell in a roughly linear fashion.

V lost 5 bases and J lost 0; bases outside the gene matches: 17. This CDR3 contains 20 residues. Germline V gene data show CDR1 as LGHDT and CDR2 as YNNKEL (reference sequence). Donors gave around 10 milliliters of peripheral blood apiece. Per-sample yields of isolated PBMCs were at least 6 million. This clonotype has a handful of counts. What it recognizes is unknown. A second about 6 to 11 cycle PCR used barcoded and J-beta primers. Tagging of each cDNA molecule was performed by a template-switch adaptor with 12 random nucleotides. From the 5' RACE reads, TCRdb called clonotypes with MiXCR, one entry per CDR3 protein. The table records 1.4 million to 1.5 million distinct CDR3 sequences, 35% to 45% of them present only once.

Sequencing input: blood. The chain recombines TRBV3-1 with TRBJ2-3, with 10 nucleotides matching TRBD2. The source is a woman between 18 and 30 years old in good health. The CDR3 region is CASSAHPSGGPRVSTDTQYF. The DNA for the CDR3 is TGTGCCAGCAGCGCCCATCCTAGCGGGGGTCCGAGGGTTAGCACAGATACGCAGTATTTT.